This is a list of T cell receptor beta chains from one sample in a study of T cell responses to AZD1222 COVID-19 vaccine. Produced via immunoSEQ multiplex PCR; TCRdb's table is partial and in-frame only. The sample has some 150,000 clones; approximately 90% are singletons. Sequences were derived from peripheral blood, sampled on day 0 of AZD1222 vaccination. These TCRs come from an adult in good health. Both conserved end residues are part of each CDR3. The D gene is left open where the match is weak. Clone size is not always given. Where it is, it says once, few, many or a class for expanded clones.

V gene	J gene	D gene	clone size	CDR3 protein	CDR3 DNA
TRBV27	TRBJ2-7	-	-	CASSYRVTYEQYF	TGTGCCAGCAGTTATCGGGTTACCTACGAGCAGTACTTC
TRBV27	TRBJ1-1	TRBD1	-	CASSLWDPTGLNTEAFF	TGTGCCAGCAGTTTATGGGACCCGACAGGGTTGAACACTGAAGCTTTCTTT
TRBV27	TRBJ1-5	-	once	CASSLRSAGSSNQPQHF	TGTGCCAGCAGTTTAAGGAGTGCGGGCAGTTCAAATCAGCCCCAGCATTTT
TRBV9	TRBJ2-7	TRBD1	-	CASSAGTELYEQYF	TGTGCCAGCAGCGCCGGGACAGAACTCTACGAGCAGTACTTC
TRBV21-1	TRBJ2-5	-	-	CASSKVPPGLKRPETQYF	TGTGCCAGCAGCAAAGTGCCGCCAGGTTTGAAAAGGCCAGAGACCCAGTACTTC
TRBV24-1	TRBJ1-5	-	-	CATSEAASNQPQHF	TGTGCCACCAGTGAGGCAGCTAGCAATCAGCCCCAGCATTTT
TRBV27	TRBJ2-6	-	-	CASTTGSLSGANVLTF	TGTGCCAGCACCACAGGTTCCCTATCTGGGGCCAACGTCCTGACTTTC
TRBV19	TRBJ1-5	-	-	CASSMRVNQPQHF	TGTGCCAGTAGTATGAGGGTAAATCAGCCCCAGCATTTT
TRBV6-5	TRBJ2-3	TRBD2	once	CASSRLAGGADTQYF	TGTGCCAGCAGCCGACTAGCGGGAGGCGCAGATACGCAGTATTTT
TRBV6-2/TRBV6-3	TRBJ2-5	-	-	CASSQGRQETQYF	TGTGCCAGCAGTCAGGGGCGACAAGAGACCCAGTACTTC
TRBV28	TRBJ1-1	-	-	CASSLEERTTEAFF	TGTGCCAGCAGTTTAGAGGAGCGGACCACTGAAGCTTTCTTT
TRBV14	TRBJ1-5	-	once	CASSQAGVPRPQHF	TGTGCCAGCAGCCAAGCAGGGGTCCCCCGGCCCCAGCATTTT
TRBV5-4	TRBJ2-2	-	-	CASSLDGELFF	TGTGCCAGCAGCTTGGATGGGGAGCTGTTTTTT
TRBV7-9	TRBJ1-1	-	-	CASSLESQGNTEAFF	TGTGCCAGCAGCTTAGAGAGTCAGGGGAACACTGAAGCTTTCTTT
TRBV6-2/TRBV6-3	TRBJ2-7	-	-	CASSLRSNYEQYF	TGTGCCAGCAGTTTGCGGAGCAACTACGAGCAGTACTTC
TRBV7-9	TRBJ1-1	-	-	CASSLTRSGSEAFF	TGTGCCAGCAGCTTAACAAGGTCGGGGTCTGAAGCTTTCTTT
TRBV28	TRBJ2-2	-	-	CASSRTETGELFF	TGTGCCAGCAGCCGAACAGAGACCGGGGAGCTGTTTTTT